The 6 T cell receptor beta chains reported below all come from one sample, sequenced in a study of control samples from healthy donors and cancer patients. Profiled with immunoSEQ multiplex PCR; TCRdb holds only in-frame clones, not every one. Its clone listing holds roughly 190,000 clones. Sample: blood. The receptors shown here come from a woman under 40 in good health.

The rearrangement uses TRBV10-3 and TRBJ2-7; 7 bases align to TRBD1. This CDR3 region has 14 residues. Trimming removed 3 bases from V and 5 bases from J; junction bases left unmatched: 7. CDR1 is ENHRY, CDR2 SYGVKD, per germline. The CDR3 DNA is TGTGCCATCAGTGAAGAGGGGACAGTCCACGAGCAGTACTTC. Its protein product is CAISEEGTVHEQYF.

J is TRBJ1-6 and V is TRBV28; TRBD1 aligns across 8 bases. Unmatched junction bases numbered 6, after V lost 10 bases and J lost 7 bases. This CDR3 has 13 amino acids. Germline V CDR1 and CDR2: MDHEN, SYDVKM. The CDR3 is CATPGDRNSPLHF. CDR3 nucleotides: TGTGCCACCCCCGGGGACAGGAATTCACCCCTCCACTTT. Using reference TRBV28 and TRBJ1-6 for the parts outside the CDR3, the full variable domain is DVKVTQSSRYLVKRTGEKVFLECVQDMDHENMFWYRQDPGLGLRLIYFSYDVKMKEKGDIPEGYSVSREKKERFSLILESASTNQTSMYLCATPGDRNSPLHFGNGTRLTVT.

V is TRBV4-2 and J is TRBJ2-1, with D possibly TRBD1 on 5 matching bases. The CDR3 has 15 amino acids. V was trimmed by 1 base and J by 8 bases, leaving 15 bases between them. The V gene's germline CDR1 is LGHNA and CDR2 YNFKEQ. The CDR3 DNA reads TGTGCCAGCAGCCAAGCAGGTGGGCAGGGCGATGAGCAGTTCTTC. It is translated as CASSQAGGQGDEQFF.

The V call is TRBV5-1, the J call TRBJ2-1, with 8 nucleotides matching TRBD2. After removal of 0 bases from V and 4 bases from J, the junction contained 6 bases not matched to a gene. This CDR3 spans 16 amino acids. CDR1 SGHRS and CDR2 YFSETQ come from the germline V gene. CDR3 coding DNA: TGCGCCAGCAGCTTGGCCAAGGGACTAGTTTACAATGAGCAGTTCTTC. This sequence encodes CASSLAKGLVYNEQFF.

The chain carries TRBV4-1 and TRBJ2-7, with TRBD1 matching over 9 bases. Germline trimming cut 4 bases from V and 9 bases from J; bases unmatched to any gene: 10. The CDR3 runs to 14 residues. The V gene's germline CDR1 is MGHRA and CDR2 YSYEKL. The CDR3 DNA sequence: TGCGCCAGCAGCCTAATTAAACAGGGGGCAGGGCAGTACTTC. Amino acids: CASSLIKQGAGQYF.

The CDR3 DNA sequence: TGTGCCTGGAGGGGGTCTGGAGCGGGTTCACCCCTCCACTTT. Translated, it gives CAWRGSGAGSPLHF. The chain carries TRBV30 and TRBJ1-6; D gene ambiguous. The germline CDR1 and CDR2 sequences are GTSNPN and SVGIG (reference sequence). This CDR3 region has 14 residues. V was clipped by 3 bases and J by 9 bases, with 15 bases between them.